This record covers a single T cell receptor beta chain. This sample is drawn from a study of blood T cell repertoires in COVID-19. Study in general: Acute-phase and convalescent COVID-19 samples originated in the United States, Italy and Spain. From T cells, B-cell-depleted T cells, or PBMCs came the material, which was cDNA or gDNA.

Unmatched junction bases numbered 6, after V lost 6 bases and J lost 6 bases. CDR1 is MDHEN, CDR2 SYDVKM, per germline. The CDR3 runs 15 residues. As originally analysed: Using reference gene primer amplification, nucleated cell counts were estimated. The table came from immunoSEQ multiplex PCR; TCRdb's copy has only in-frame clones and leaves some out. The V and J calls and the clone size are those of that table, but D and trimming were determined from the DNA. The sample has 200,000 or so clones, 83% seen once. The V and J genes are TRBV28 and TRBJ1-5, with 12 bases fitting TRBD1. Input material: peripheral blood. The receptor's source is a woman in her 40s with acute or convalescent COVID-19. CDR3 sequence (DNA): TGTGCCAGCAGGGGGGACAGGGGGCCAATTCAGCCCCAGCATTTT. It yields the protein CASRGDRGPIQPQHF.